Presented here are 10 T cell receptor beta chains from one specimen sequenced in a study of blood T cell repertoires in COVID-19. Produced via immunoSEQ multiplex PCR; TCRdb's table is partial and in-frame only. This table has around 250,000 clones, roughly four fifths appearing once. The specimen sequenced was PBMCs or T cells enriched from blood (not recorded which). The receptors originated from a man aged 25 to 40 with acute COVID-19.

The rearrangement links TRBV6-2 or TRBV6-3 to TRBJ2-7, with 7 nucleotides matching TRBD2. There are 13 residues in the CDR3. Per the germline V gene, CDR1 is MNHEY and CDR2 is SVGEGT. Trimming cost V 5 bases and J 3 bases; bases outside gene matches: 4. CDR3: CASSGERGYEQYV. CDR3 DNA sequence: TGTGCCAGCAGTGGTGAGCGGGGCTACGAGCAGTACGTC.

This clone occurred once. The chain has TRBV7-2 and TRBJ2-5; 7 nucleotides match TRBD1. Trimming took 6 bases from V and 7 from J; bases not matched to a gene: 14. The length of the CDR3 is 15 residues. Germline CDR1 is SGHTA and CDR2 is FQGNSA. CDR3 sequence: CASRGPGTAMGTQYF. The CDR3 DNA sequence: TGTGCCAGCAGGGGGCCTGGGACAGCCATGGGGACCCAGTACTTC.

Here the CDR3 reads CASTPRTGGNYGYTF. CDR3 nucleotides: TGTGCCAGCACCCCCAGGACCGGGGGGAACTATGGCTACACCTTC. J is TRBJ1-2 and V is TRBV6-5; possible D gene TRBD1, 5 bases. The V end was cut by 7 bases, the J end by 2 bases, with 17 bases between. The CDR3 runs to 15 residues. Per germline, CDR1 MNHEY and CDR2 SVGAGI.

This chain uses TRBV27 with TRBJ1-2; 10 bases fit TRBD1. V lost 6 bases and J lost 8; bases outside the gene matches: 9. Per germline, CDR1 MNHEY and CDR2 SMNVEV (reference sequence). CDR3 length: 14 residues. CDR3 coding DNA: TGTGCCAGCAGGGGGACAGGGGCCCTTTTCGGCTACACCTTC. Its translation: CASRGTGALFGYTF.

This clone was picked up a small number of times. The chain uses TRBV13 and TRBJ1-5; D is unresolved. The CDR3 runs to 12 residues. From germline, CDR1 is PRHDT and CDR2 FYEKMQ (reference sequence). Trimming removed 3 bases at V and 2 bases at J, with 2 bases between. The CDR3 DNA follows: TGTGCCAGCAGCTTCGGCAATCAGCCCCAGCATTTT. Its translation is CASSFGNQPQHF.

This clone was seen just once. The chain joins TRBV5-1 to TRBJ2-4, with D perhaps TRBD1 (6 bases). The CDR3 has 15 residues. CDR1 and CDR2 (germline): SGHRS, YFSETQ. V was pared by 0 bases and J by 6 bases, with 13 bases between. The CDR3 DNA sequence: TGCGCCAGCAGCTTGGGGACAGTTGGTCCAAACATTCAGTACTTC. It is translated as CASSLGTVGPNIQYF.

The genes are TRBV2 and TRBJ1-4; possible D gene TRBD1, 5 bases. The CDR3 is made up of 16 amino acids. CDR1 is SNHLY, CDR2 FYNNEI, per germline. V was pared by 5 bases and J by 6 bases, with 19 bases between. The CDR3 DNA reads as TGTGCCAGCAGTCCCAATTCAGGGCTCGTCTATGAAAAACTGTTTTTT. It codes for CASSPNSGLVYEKLFF.

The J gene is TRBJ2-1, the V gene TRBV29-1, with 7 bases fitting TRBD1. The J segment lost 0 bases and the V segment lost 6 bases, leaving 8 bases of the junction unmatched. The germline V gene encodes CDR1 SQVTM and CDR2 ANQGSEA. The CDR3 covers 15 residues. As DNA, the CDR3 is TGCAGCGTCGGTAGTGCAGGGGGCTCCTACAATGAGCAGTTCTTC. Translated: CSVGSAGGSYNEQFF.

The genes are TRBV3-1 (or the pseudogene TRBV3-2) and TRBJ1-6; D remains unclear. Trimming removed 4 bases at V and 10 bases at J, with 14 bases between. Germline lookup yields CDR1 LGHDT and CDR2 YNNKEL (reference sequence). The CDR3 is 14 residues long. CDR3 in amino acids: CASSPGLTKSPLHF. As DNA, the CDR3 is TGTGCCAGCAGCCCCGGTCTTACGAAATCACCCCTCCACTTT.

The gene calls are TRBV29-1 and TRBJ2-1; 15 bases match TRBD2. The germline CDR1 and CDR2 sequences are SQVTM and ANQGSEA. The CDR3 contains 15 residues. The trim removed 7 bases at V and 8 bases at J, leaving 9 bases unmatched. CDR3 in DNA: TGCAGCGGAAGAGGGGGACTAGCGGGAGGAGATGAGCAGTTCTTC. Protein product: CSGRGGLAGGDEQFF.